This TCR beta chain was sequenced during a study of cytomegalovirus exposure and HLA in healthy donors (dated by TCRdb to about 2017). Concerning the study at large: An earlier analysis of around 600 of the donors reported 250 to 300 Gb of sequence data and some 120 million unique TCR beta sequences from 190 million or so T cells. About 5 DR-DQ haplotypes were handled as single units for association and clustering, since linkage in the cohort was strong. Among about 400 genotyped donors of the cohort, an average of around 250,000 unique TCR beta nucleotide sequences was sequenced per donor, of which 15% to 20% were non-productive. An earlier analysis of approximately 640 of the donors applied high-throughput TCR beta sequencing to assess whether each TCR beta V gene segment acted as functional or pseudogenic. The aim of the study was to test whether cataloging public T cell receptors could identify signatures of past pathogen exposure. The later analysis used no new phenotypic data to find candidate immune exposures, relying instead on TCR beta sequences and their occurrence across donors. Using immunosequencing, the study profiled T cell repertoires from around 680 subjects and related those repertoires to cytomegalovirus serostatus. A later genetic analysis used genome-wide SNP genotypes for about three fifths of the 666 donors, treating that subset as a discovery cohort. The number of donors typed differed by locus, with roughly 620-630 for A, B, C, DRB1 and DQB1, over 500 for DQA1, approximately 570 for DPA1, and approximately 470 for DPB1. The study combined high-throughput TCR immunosequencing, statistical association of individual TCRs with disease status, and machine learning to predict cytomegalovirus infection status. A later analysis re-examined previously published TCR beta repertoires from about 670 donors and added high-resolution HLA genotyping to investigate patterns of TCR occurrence. Besides the first cohort of roughly 700 subjects, a separate validation cohort made up of 120 different subjects was used. The genetic ancestry cluster associated with self-reported Caucasian donors included 65% to 90% of the approximately 410 genotyped donors. An early release covering roughly 600 HLA-typed donors comprised 250 to 350 gigabases of sequencing data and around 80 million unique TCR sequences. Alongside the repertoire data, information on donor age, sex, ethnicity and CMV serostatus was compiled. Class I and class II HLA loci were covered by the typing at four-digit resolution. Every repertoire in the discovery cohort had been generated on one and the same sequencing platform.

The germline V gene gives CDR1 as SGDLS and CDR2 as YYNGEE. The CDR3 numbers 10 residues from cysteine through phenylalanine. Only the CDR3 portion is preserved as DNA: 30 bases, with reading frame beginning at the first base. V is clipped by 5 bases and J by 8 bases, and the sequence between their germline boundaries is 7 bases long. The cohort comprised some 700 healthy bone marrow donors. At the time of sampling, all cohort members were nominally healthy, though unrecorded immune exposures were likely present. The donor was CMV seropositive and belonged to the group of over 250 seropositive cohort members. Each donor provided a peripheral blood sample, and peripheral blood mononuclear cells were used for TCR beta sequencing. Genomic DNA extraction from the blood cell samples was performed with the Qiagen DNeasy Blood Extraction Kit. General findings and caveats noted by the study authors: HLA typing was unavailable for some donors at each locus, so association tests used only the typed subset. Correlated functional status among segregating V segments might reflect linkage disequilibrium, but an unknown experimental factor could not be ruled out. In vitro tests confirmed that a few of the cytomegalovirus-associated TCR beta chains recognize cytomegalovirus antigens. A further reported finding was that TCR beta sequences accurately predicted the HLA-A and HLA-B alleles for most subjects in the first cohort. According to the authors, the approach could potentially be generalized to other disease states and immunological phenotypes. Immune exposure information for the cohort was limited to CMV serostatus. Specific HLA alleles were associated with some 15,000 TCR beta sequences at a false discovery rate of 0.05 in a later analysis. An earlier analysis of around 540 of the donors showed that most TCR beta V segments appeared in productive rearrangements either about 87% or about 30% of the time, which broadly matched IMGT annotations. A later analysis found that most CMV-associated TCR beta chains appeared HLA-restricted, with HLA associations seemingly driven largely by CMV exposure. Cytomegalovirus status was reported to be diagnosed by the classifier with high specificity and sensitivity in both the original and validation cohorts. Assigning TCR associations to individual alleles was difficult when HLA alleles, especially DR and DQ, strongly co-occurred. In a later analysis, the rate of TCR association differed among HLA loci, with DRB1 alleles having the most associated TCRs and HLA-C alleles having the fewest. The study gave a list of about 170 TCR beta chains associated with cytomegalovirus. Some IMGT-functional V segments, including TRBV6-2 and TRBV6-3, could not be distinguished by the 87-base-pair reads and were therefore excluded. The earlier analysis of 587 of the donors excluded approximately 17 rarely observed V segments, including chromosome 9 orphons, because counts were too low. A later analysis found that HLA-associated TCR beta chains were more clonally expanded and had lower generation probabilities than equally common non-associated chains. A later genetic analysis reported fewer N-insertions in productive TCRs among donors in an Asian-associated ancestry cluster than the roughly 700-donor mean. A later genetic analysis associated a missense DCLRE1C variant with V-gene and J-gene trimming of TCR beta chains, and an independent cohort replicated the association. The sequencing pipeline was judged likely to have produced a cluster of highly shared sequence variants as a technical artifact. Only TCR beta chains were sequenced in this cohort, and the absence of alpha or paired-chain data limited detectable features. According to a later analysis, parvovirus B19, influenza, CMV and Epstein-Barr virus appeared linked to several top co-occurrence clusters. Most TCR sequences were observed very rarely across donors, whereas some public TCRs were present in many individuals. The presence/absence analyses assumed that sequencing depth was roughly uniform across donors, and that assumption may not be true.

The protocol used for the library was the immunoSEQ multiplex PCR assay. For the multiplex PCR, a mixture combining 60 forward primers for TCR Vbeta segments and 13 reverse primers for TCR Jbeta segments was used. Amplification of the CDR3 region of rearranged TCR beta genes was performed with a multiplex PCR assay on genomic DNA. The Illumina HiSeq System was used to sequence the amplified TCR beta libraries as 87-base-pair reads. The paper's data handling went like this. Across the 500 to 750 repertoires, a later analysis counted 80 million or so unique TCR beta chains, some 11 million of which were shared by at least two donors. Raw reads were error-corrected and collapsed into unique sequences by a nearest-neighbor algorithm in which closely related sequences were merged to remove PCR and sequencing errors. CDR3 sequences were aligned to IMGT reference sequences to assign V, D and J gene segments. For a sequence to be retained, a match of at least six nucleotides to both a V gene segment and a J gene segment was required. Rearrangements were called productive when the CDR3 lacked stop codons and stayed in frame with V and J; all others were non-productive. CDR3 was defined according to IMGT convention as the region running from the second conserved V-encoded cysteine to the conserved J-encoded phenylalanine. Sequences without an unambiguous match to a single V gene segment were excluded from the earlier analysis of approximately 600 of the donors. An earlier analysis of 500 to 600 of the donors classified V segments as functional when productive rearrangements were above 56.7% and as segregating when the standard deviation between donors was above 5%. A statistical classification framework was built for diagnosing cytomegalovirus status from the catalog of TCR beta chain sequences. V and J gene assignment, in a later analysis, came from comparing TCR nucleotide sequences with IMGT/GENE-DB human TR gene sequences. The TCRdist pipeline was used in a later analysis to assign CDR3 sequences and most-parsimonious VDJ recombination scenarios. In a later analysis, each TCR beta chain was defined by its CDR3 amino acid sequence together with its V-gene family, and reads lacking a unique V-gene family were excluded. A later analysis removed 500 to 600 highly shared, low-generation-probability nucleotide sequences to deal with suspected cross-contamination and a sequencing artifact. For each public chain, a later analysis derived a clonal expansion index from normalized ranks of inferred template counts within each repertoire. In a later analysis, generation probabilities were computed using a VDJ recombination model fitted to out-of-frame rearrangements, and the results were checked against IGoR. In a later analysis, hypergeometric tests were used to score TCR-TCR, TCR-HLA and TCR-CMV co-occurrence, with a repertoire-size bias correction applied to TCR pairs. In a later analysis, false discovery rates were estimated by permuting HLA or CMV assignments 20 times. A later analysis grouped co-occurring TCRs with DBSCAN, adding TCRdist sequence similarity when clustering within HLA-allele-positive subsets. For co-occurrence clustering, repertoires with fewer than 30,000 or more than 120,000 public chains were excluded, along with roughly 5 repertoires with anomalous nucleotide sharing. This immuneACCESS table, as held by TCRdb, lists in-frame sequences with V and J called but not all clones. Of the missing ones, under half trace to an unresolved V gene in checked studies; the others have no known cause. Clonal size and the V and J genes are those of that table, whereas D and trimming came from the DNA. This sample gives fewer than 250,000 clones in total; 74% of them show up just once. Around 3.2% of the sample is taken by the ten largest.

With respect to this clone: No antigen is known for it. No much larger clone exists at a distance of one base, and base qualities are not known.

The source is a woman under 40 in good health and CMV-seropositive. The chain couples TRBV9 to TRBJ1-2, with the D gene not confidently named. The source material was PBMCs. CDR3 loop: CASRPGGYTF. At the DNA level, the sequence is TGTGCCAGCAGGCCGGGAGGCTACACCTTC.